This T cell receptor (beta chain) originates from a study of blood T cell repertoires in COVID-19. Background on the study: The origin of the acute and convalescent COVID-19 samples was the United States, Italy and Spain. The cDNA or gDNA used as material had been derived from T cells, B-cell-depleted T cells, or PBMCs.

Libraries were prepared by immunoSEQ multiplex PCR; TCRdb keeps only in-frame clonotypes and omits some of them. The sample shows roughly 100,000 clones, about four fifths of them seen only once. Seattle patient enrollment occurred during active infection, with longitudinal follow-up thereafter. The CDR3 has 16 amino acids. J lost 2 bases, V lost 6 bases, and 8 bases had no gene match. Germline V CDR1 and CDR2: SGHNT, YYREEE (reference sequence). The chain links TRBV5-4 to TRBJ2-3, with 11 bases that match TRBD2. The specimen sequenced was peripheral blood. This receptor was identified in an elderly man with COVID-19, enrolled during active disease. In DNA form, the CDR3 reads TGTGCCAGCACCCCGGGACTAGCGGACTACACAGATACGCAGTATTTT. Its translation: CASTPGLADYTDTQYF.